This entry lists 21 T cell receptor beta chains sequenced from one sample in a study of blood T cell repertoires in COVID-19. This table comes from immunoSEQ multiplex PCR, and its TCRdb copy is limited to in-frame clones, with some not included. The repertoire holds 150,000 or so clones, with roughly four fifths as singletons. The sample consisted of peripheral blood. These receptors were obtained from a woman older than 75 with active or convalescent COVID-19.

The CDR3 coding sequence is TGTGCCAGCAGGGGACAGAGCCCCAATTCACCCCTCCACTTT. Encoded protein: CASRGQSPNSPLHF. This rearrangement joins TRBV6-6 to TRBJ1-6, with 7 positions matching TRBD1. The trim removed 6 bases at V and 7 bases at J, leaving 6 bases unmatched. This CDR3 has 14 residues. In germline, CDR1 is MNHNY, CDR2 SVGAGI (reference sequence).

The chain links TRBV7-9 to TRBJ1-1; D is ambiguous. The CDR3 runs to 14 residues. Trimming stripped 1 base from V and 1 base from J, with 7 bases between. CDR1 SEHNR and CDR2 FQNEAQ come from the germline V gene (reference sequence). CDR3 coding DNA: TGTGCCAGCAGCTTAGAGCAGGCGAACACTGAAGCTTTCTTT. This encodes CASSLEQANTEAFF.

The V call is TRBV30, the J call TRBJ1-1; a possible D gene is TRBD1 (6 bases). V was clipped by 8 bases and J by 0 bases, with 7 bases between them. The V gene's germline CDR1 is GTSNPN and CDR2 SVGIG (reference sequence). The CDR3 has 11 residues. CDR3 coding DNA: TGTGCCAGGACAGTGAACACTGAAGCTTTCTTT. Encoded protein: CARTVNTEAFF. Supplemented by reference TRBV30 and TRBJ1-1, the full variable domain reads SQTIHQWPATLVQPVGSPLSLECTVEGTSNPNLYWYRQAAGRGLQLLFYSVGIGQISSEVPQNLSASRPQDRQFILSSKKLLLSDSGFYLCARTVNTEAFFGQGTRLTVV.

There are a few counts of this clone. The rearrangement joins TRBV2 to TRBJ2-2, with D possibly TRBD1 on 5 matching bases. Germline V lookup: CDR1 SNHLY, CDR2 FYNNEI. The CDR3 spans 14 residues. V gave up 4 bases and J gave up 5 bases, with 11 bases separating them. This CDR3 is CASSGAGWTGELFF. As DNA, the CDR3 is TGTGCCAGCAGTGGGGCAGGGTGGACCGGGGAGCTGTTTTTT. The complete variable domain, with remaining parts taken from reference TRBV2 and TRBJ2-2, reads EPEVTQTPSHQVTQMGQEVILRCVPISNHLYFYWYRQILGQKVEFLVSFYNNEISEKSEIFDDQFSVERPDGSNFTLKIRSTKLEDSAMYFCASSGAGWTGELFFGEGSRLTVL.

The chain combines TRBV29-1 with TRBJ1-3; D is ambiguous. The CDR3 has 15 amino acids. Germline CDR1 reads SQVTM; CDR2 reads ANQGSEA. V lost 4 bases and J lost 4, with 17 bases in between. The CDR3 protein is CSVAAAGRLGNTIYF. The DNA for the CDR3 is TGCAGCGTTGCCGCAGCCGGCAGACTCGGAAACACCATATATTTT.

This chain links TRBV28 with TRBJ2-7, with TRBD2 as a possible D gene (6 bases). Trimming took off 6 bases at V and 5 bases at J, with 14 bases between the two ends. CDR3 length: 13 residues. CDR1 and CDR2 from the germline V gene are MDHEN and SYDVKM. The CDR3 sequence is CASRPGGVNEQYF. CDR3 sequence (DNA): TGTGCCAGCAGGCCTGGAGGGGTTAACGAGCAGTACTTC.

The chain recombines TRBV28 with TRBJ2-1; 12 nucleotides line up with TRBD1. CDR1 and CDR2 (germline): MDHEN, SYDVKM. V trimming: 5 bases; J trimming: 10 bases; junction bases outside the gene matches: 9. CDR3 length equals 15 residues. The CDR3 coding sequence is TGTGCCAGCAGTCCGCCGGGACAGGGGGCTGGGGAGCAGTTCTTC. Residues: CASSPPGQGAGEQFF.

The chain recombines TRBV6-6 with TRBJ1-1; possibly TRBD1 for D (5 bases). Germline V gene data show CDR1 as MNHNY and CDR2 as SVGAGI (reference sequence). The CDR3 has 14 residues. Between the trimmed V and J ends, which lost 6 bases and 1 base, there was a span of 12 bases. In DNA, the CDR3 is TGTGCCAGCAGCTTCCTAACAGGGAACACTGAAGCTTTCTTT. This gives the protein CASSFLTGNTEAFF.

This clone was seen a few times. This chain connects TRBV6-5 to TRBJ1-1; 7 positions match TRBD1. Trimming took 5 bases from V and 3 from J; bases not matched to a gene: 3. Germline V lookup: CDR1 MNHEY, CDR2 SVGAGI. CDR3 length equals 13 residues. The CDR3 loop reads CASSLQGYTEAFF. The CDR3 DNA follows: TGTGCCAGCAGTCTACAGGGGTACACTGAAGCTTTCTTT.

This chain joins TRBV6-5 and TRBJ1-1; TRBD1 matches at 10 bases. CDR3 length: 15 residues. Losses at the gene ends were 6 bases for V and 3 bases for J; bases not matched to a gene: 7. Germline V gene data show CDR1 as MNHEY and CDR2 as SVGAGI. The CDR3 is CASSSDRGPHTEAFF. The DNA for the CDR3 is TGTGCCAGCAGCAGCGACAGGGGGCCTCACACTGAAGCTTTCTTT.

The rearrangement uses TRBV25-1 and TRBJ2-1; 8 nucleotides align to TRBD1. The V segment lost 6 bases and the J segment 4 bases; nucleotides outside the gene matches: 2. The CDR3 is 13 amino acids. Germline CDR1 MGHDK, CDR2 SYGVNS. DNA for the CDR3: TGTGCCAGCAGGGGGACAGGATACAATGAGCAGTTCTTC. It is translated as CASRGTGYNEQFF. Full variable domain (rest looked up from reference TRBV25-1 and TRBJ2-1): EADIYQTPRYLVIGTGKKITLECSQTMGHDKMYWYQQDPGMELHLIHYSYGVNSTEKGDLSSESTVSRIRTEHFPLTLESARPSHTSQYLCASRGTGYNEQFFGPGTRLTVL.

The chain is built from TRBV7-2 and TRBJ1-3, with 8 bases fitting TRBD1. Germline V lookup: CDR1 SGHTA, CDR2 FQGNSA. The length of the CDR3 is 15 residues. Trimming at V came to 7 bases and at J to 4 bases, leaving 9 bases not matched to a gene. CDR3 loop: CASTYRQGLGNTIYF. CDR3 sequence (DNA): TGTGCCAGCACCTACCGACAGGGGCTGGGAAACACCATATATTTT.

The chain uses TRBV5-1 and TRBJ1-2; 7 bases match TRBD1. CDR1 SGHRS and CDR2 YFSETQ come from the germline V gene. The CDR3 sequence is 14 residues long. V shed 3 bases and J 2 bases; nucleotides not matched to a gene: 4. The CDR3 nucleotides are TGCGCCAGCAGCTCGATACAGGGGAACTATGGCTACACCTTC. Translation gives CASSSIQGNYGYTF. Combining the CDR3 with reference TRBV5-1 and TRBJ1-2 gives the whole variable domain KAGVTQTPRYLIKTRGQQVTLSCSPISGHRSVSWYQQTPGQGLQFLFEYFSETQRNKGNFPGRFSGRQFSNSRSEMNVSTLELGDSALYLCASSSIQGNYGYTFGSGTRLTVV.

V is TRBV30 and J is TRBJ1-6; D call uncertain. This CDR3 is 15 amino acids long. Trimming cost V 0 bases and J 0 bases, with 6 bases left between them. Per germline, CDR1 GTSNPN and CDR2 SVGIG (reference sequence). This chain's CDR3 is CAWSVFSSYNSPLHF. The CDR3 DNA is TGTGCCTGGAGTGTATTTAGCTCCTATAATTCACCCCTCCACTTT.

The rearrangement joins TRBV2 to TRBJ2-7; the D gene is possibly TRBD2 (5 bases). The CDR3 runs 12 residues. Trimming took off 5 bases at V and 4 bases at J, with 9 bases between the two ends. Germline loops: CDR1 SNHLY, CDR2 FYNNEI. The chain's CDR3 is CASSRGEYEQYF. The CDR3 nucleotides read TGTGCCAGCAGTCGGGGAGAATACGAGCAGTACTTC.

The genes are TRBV28 and TRBJ2-7, with D possibly matching TRBD2 (7 bases). The CDR3 contains 13 residues. The germline V gene encodes CDR1 MDHEN and CDR2 SYDVKM. The V end lost 5 bases, the J end lost 3 bases, and 11 bases lay between the germline ends. The CDR3 DNA reads TGTGCCAGCAGTAAAGGGGGGGTCTACGAGCAGTACTTC. It encodes CASSKGGVYEQYF.

This chain joins TRBV11-2 and TRBJ2-7; D is perhaps TRBD2 (7 bases). Germline V lookup: CDR1 SGHAT, CDR2 FQNNGV. The CDR3 extends over 15 amino acids. V shed 5 bases and J shed 2 bases, with 16 bases lying between them. This chain's CDR3 is CASSISTGRAYEQYF. The DNA for the CDR3 is TGTGCCAGCAGCATTAGTACAGGGAGGGCCTACGAGCAGTACTTC.

This chain connects TRBV2 to TRBJ1-6; unclear D gene. Germline V CDR1 and CDR2: SNHLY, FYNNEI. There are 17 residues in the CDR3. Trimming removed 5 bases at V and 0 bases at J, with 14 bases between. The CDR3 DNA is TGTGCCAGCAGTAAACAGACGATGAGCTCCTATAATTCACCCCTCCACTTT. Residues: CASSKQTMSSYNSPLHF.

The V call is TRBV5-1, the J call TRBJ1-3; no firm D call. V dropped 0 bases and J dropped 0 bases, with 7 bases sitting between them. Germline V gene lookup returns CDR1 SGHRS and CDR2 YFSETQ. CDR3 length equals 15 residues. CDR3 nucleotides: TGCGCCAGCAGCTTGGGCGGGATCTCTGGAAACACCATATATTTT. This translates into CASSLGGISGNTIYF.

The J gene is TRBJ1-4, the V gene TRBV9; 8 bases are a match to TRBD1. V trimming: 0 bases; J trimming: 3 bases; junction bases outside the gene matches: 4. Germline V gene data show CDR1 as SGDLS and CDR2 as YYNGEE. The CDR3 has 16 residues. The CDR3 protein is CASSVGQGMSNEKLFF. Written as DNA, the CDR3 is TGTGCCAGCAGCGTAGGACAGGGGATGTCTAATGAAAAACTGTTTTTT.

The chain carries TRBV6-6 and TRBJ2-7; D may be TRBD2 (6 bases). Germline V lookup: CDR1 MNHNY, CDR2 SVGAGI (reference sequence). Trimming shortened V by 2 bases and J by 1 base, and 9 bases separated the two germline ends. This CDR3 is built from 14 residues. The CDR3 DNA is TGTGCCAGCAGTTACGCGGGGCAATCCTACGAGCAGTACTTC. Protein product: CASSYAGQSYEQYF.